The entry that follows covers one T cell receptor beta chain sequence. The source of the sample is a study of blood T cell repertoires in COVID-19. Whole-study context: Collection of acute and convalescent COVID-19 samples took place in the United States, Italy and Spain. The analysed material was cDNA or gDNA that came from T cells, B-cell-depleted T cells, or PBMCs.

Per the original data handling: From reference gene primer amplification, estimates of nucleated cell counts were derived. TCRdb keeps only in-frame clones here, not all; method: immunoSEQ multiplex PCR. From that table come the V and J calls and clone size; the DNA was used to work out D and trimming. This repertoire shows about 59,000 clones, 75% to 95% found once; its top ten account for 16%. The clonotype was recovered from an elderly man with acute or convalescent COVID-19. The sequenced sample consisted of peripheral blood.

CDR3 sequence reads: CASSSSGTSGYNEQFF. CDR3 DNA: TGTGCCAGCAGTTCCTCCGGGACTAGCGGTTACAATGAGCAGTTCTTC. The chain couples TRBV6-5 to TRBJ2-1; TRBD2 matches at 11 bases. In germline, CDR1 is MNHEY, CDR2 SVGAGI. This CDR3 contains 16 residues. V lost 4 bases, J lost 4 bases, and 6 bases stayed unmatched.